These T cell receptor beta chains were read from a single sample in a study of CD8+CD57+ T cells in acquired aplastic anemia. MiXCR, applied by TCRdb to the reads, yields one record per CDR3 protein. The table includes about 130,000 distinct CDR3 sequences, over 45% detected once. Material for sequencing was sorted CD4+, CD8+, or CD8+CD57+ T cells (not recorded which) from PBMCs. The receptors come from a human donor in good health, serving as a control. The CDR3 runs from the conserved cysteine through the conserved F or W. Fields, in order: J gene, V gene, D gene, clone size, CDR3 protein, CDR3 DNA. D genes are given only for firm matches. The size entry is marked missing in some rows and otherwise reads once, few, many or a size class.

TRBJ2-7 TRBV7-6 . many CASSLEVASSYEQYF TGTGCCAGCAGCTTAGAGGTAGCGAGCTCCTACGAGCAGTACTTC
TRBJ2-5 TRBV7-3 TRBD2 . CASSPQSAGETQYF TGTGCCAGCAGTCCCCAGTCAGCGGGGGAGACCCAGTACTTC
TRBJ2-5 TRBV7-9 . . CASSLMQQETQYF TGTGCCAGCAGCCTGATGCAACAAGAGACCCAGTACTTC
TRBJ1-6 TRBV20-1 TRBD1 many CSAIATGGWNSPLHF TGCAGTGCTATAGCAACAGGGGGATGGAATTCACCCCTCCACTTT
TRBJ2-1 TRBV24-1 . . CASSSGPLWEQFF TGTGCCAGCAGCTCGGGGCCCTTATGGGAGCAGTTCTTC
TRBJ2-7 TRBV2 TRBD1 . CASRGQGVPYEQYF TGTGCCAGCAGGGGACAGGGGGTACCCTACGAGCAGTACTTC
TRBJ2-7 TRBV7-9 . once CASSPLGEQYF TGTGCCAGCAGCCCCCTGGGCGAGCAGTACTTC
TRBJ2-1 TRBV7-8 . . CASIKGGPTTYNEQFF TGTGCCAGCATCAAAGGTGGGCCTACCACCTACAATGAGCAGTTCTTC
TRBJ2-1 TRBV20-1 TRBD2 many CSAGLAGGYNEQFF TGCAGTGCAGGCCTAGCGGGGGGATACAATGAGCAGTTCTTC
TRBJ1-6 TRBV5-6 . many CASSSRASGANSPLHF TGTGCCAGCAGCTCCAGGGCCTCAGGGGCAAATTCACCCCTCCACTTT
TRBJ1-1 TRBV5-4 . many CASGSGDGTEAFF TGTGCCAGCGGAAGTGGGGACGGCACTGAAGCTTTCTTT
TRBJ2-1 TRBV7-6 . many CATYEGGPGAYNEQFF TGTGCCACCTACGAAGGGGGGCCGGGGGCCTACAATGAGCAGTTCTTC
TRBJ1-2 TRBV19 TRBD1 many CASSIWDRNYGYTF TGTGCCAGTAGTATATGGGACAGGAACTATGGCTACACCTTC
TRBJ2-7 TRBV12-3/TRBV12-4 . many CASSLALKGQYF TGTGCCAGCAGTTTAGCGCTAAAGGGGCAGTACTTC
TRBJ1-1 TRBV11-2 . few CASSYPGGLIAANTEAFF TGTGCCAGCAGCTATCCGGGGGGTTTAATAGCGGCGAACACTGAAGCTTTCTTT
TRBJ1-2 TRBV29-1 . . CSVEELGGRGYTF TGCAGCGTTGAAGAGTTAGGGGGTCGGGGCTACACCTTC
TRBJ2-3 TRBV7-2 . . CASSLSKQMGPDTQYF TGTGCCAGCAGCTTGAGTAAACAAATGGGCCCAGATACGCAGTATTTT
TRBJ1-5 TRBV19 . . CASSIDLSNQPQHF TGTGCCAGTAGTATAGATCTTAGCAATCAGCCCCAGCATTTT
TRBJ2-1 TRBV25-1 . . CASSDTRRQFF TGTGCCAGCAGTGATACCCGTCGACAGTTCTTC
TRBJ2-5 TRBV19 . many CASSIGGARETQYF TGTGCCAGTAGTATTGGGGGGGCGCGGGAGACCCAGTACTTC